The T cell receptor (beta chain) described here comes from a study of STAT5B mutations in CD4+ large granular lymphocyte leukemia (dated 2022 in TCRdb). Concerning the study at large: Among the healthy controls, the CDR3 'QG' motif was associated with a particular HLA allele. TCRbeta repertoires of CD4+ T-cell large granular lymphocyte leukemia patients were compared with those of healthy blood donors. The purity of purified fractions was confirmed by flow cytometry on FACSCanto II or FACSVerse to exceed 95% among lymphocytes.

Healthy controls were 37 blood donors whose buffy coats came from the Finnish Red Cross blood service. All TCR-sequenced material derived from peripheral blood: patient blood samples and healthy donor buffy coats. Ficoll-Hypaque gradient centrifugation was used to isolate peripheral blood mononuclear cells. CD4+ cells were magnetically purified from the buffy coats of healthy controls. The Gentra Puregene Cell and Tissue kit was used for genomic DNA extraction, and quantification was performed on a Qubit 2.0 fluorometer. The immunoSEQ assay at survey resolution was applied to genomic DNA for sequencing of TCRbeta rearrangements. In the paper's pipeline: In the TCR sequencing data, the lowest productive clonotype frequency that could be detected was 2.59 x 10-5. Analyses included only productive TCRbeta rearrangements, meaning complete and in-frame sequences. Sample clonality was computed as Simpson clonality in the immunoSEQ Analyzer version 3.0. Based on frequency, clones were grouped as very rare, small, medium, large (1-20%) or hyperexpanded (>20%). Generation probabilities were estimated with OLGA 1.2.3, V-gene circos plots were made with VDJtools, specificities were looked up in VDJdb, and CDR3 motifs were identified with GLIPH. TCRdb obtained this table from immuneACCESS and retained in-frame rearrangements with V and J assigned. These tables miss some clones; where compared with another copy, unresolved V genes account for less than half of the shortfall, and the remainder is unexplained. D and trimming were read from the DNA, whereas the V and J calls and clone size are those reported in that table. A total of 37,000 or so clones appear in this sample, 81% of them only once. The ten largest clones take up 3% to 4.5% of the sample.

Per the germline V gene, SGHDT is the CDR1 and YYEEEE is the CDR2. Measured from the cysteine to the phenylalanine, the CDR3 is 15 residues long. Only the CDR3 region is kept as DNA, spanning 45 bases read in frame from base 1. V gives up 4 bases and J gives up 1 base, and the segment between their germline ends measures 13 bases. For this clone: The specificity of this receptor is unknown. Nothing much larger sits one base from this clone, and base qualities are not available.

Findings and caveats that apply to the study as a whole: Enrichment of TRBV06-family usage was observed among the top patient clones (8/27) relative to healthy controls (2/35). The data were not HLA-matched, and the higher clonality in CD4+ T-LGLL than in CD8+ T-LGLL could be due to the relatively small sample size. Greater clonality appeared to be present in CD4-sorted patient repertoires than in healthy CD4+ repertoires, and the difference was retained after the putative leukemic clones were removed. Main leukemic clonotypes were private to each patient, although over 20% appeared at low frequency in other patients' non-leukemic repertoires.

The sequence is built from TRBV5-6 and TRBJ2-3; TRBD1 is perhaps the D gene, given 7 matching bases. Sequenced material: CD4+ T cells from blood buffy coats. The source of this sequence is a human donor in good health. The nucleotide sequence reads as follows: TGTGCCAGCAGCGGCAGGGGGGTCGGCACAGATACGCAGTATTTT. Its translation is CASSGRGVGTDTQYF.